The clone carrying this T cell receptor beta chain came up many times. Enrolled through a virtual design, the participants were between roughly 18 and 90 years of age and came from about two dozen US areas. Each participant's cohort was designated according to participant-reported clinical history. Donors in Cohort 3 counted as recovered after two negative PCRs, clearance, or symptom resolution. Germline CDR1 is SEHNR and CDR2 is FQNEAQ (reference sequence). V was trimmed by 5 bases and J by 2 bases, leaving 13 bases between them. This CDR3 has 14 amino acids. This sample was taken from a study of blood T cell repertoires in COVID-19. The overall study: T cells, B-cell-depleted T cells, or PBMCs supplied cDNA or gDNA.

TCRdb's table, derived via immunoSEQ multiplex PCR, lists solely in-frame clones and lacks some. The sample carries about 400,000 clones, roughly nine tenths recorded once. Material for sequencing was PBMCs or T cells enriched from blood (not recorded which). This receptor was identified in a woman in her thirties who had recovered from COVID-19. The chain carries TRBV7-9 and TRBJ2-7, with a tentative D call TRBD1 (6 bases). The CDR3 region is CASSPRTVAYEQYF. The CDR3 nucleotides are TGTGCCAGCAGCCCCAGGACAGTGGCCTACGAGCAGTACTTC.